The T cell receptor (beta chain) under discussion was sequenced for a study of T-cell memory formation after mild COVID-19. Background on the study: Clustering of TCRs was largely donor specific.

Per germline, CDR1 ENHRY and CDR2 SYGVKD. The CDR3 covers 16 residues. Trimming cost V 2 bases and J 2 bases; bases outside gene matches: 9. This clonotype showed up just a few times. Using constant-segment primers, 5'RACE produced TCR alpha and TCR beta cDNA libraries carrying sample barcodes and UMIs. Each CDR3 protein is one row after TCRdb ran MiXCR on the 5' RACE reads. The sample yields about 390,000 distinct CDR3 sequences, under 25% seen once. Input material: PBMCs or a T cell subset sorted from them (not recorded which). This rearrangement joins TRBV10-3 to TRBJ2-7, with TRBD1 matching over 7 bases. The receptor comes from an adult woman who had mild COVID-19 (a few samples of this study predate the infection). Cell type and time point are not known. This CDR3 is CAISEEGKGTAYEQYF. The CDR3 DNA reads as TGTGCCATCAGTGAGGAGGGGAAAGGGACAGCCTACGAGCAGTACTTC.